The sequence of this T cell receptor (beta chain) was determined in a study of cytomegalovirus exposure and HLA in healthy donors. Across the whole study: Early release data held 85 million or so unique TCRs from HLA-typed donors.

This PCR relied on a set of 60 Vbeta primers and 13 Jbeta primers. Method: immunoSEQ multiplex PCR; TCRdb's copy keeps in-frame clones and lacks some. The data contain around 130,000 clones, over 65% of them seen just once; the ten biggest clones take up 1.2%. Points on this clone: Its antigen is still unknown.

Findings and caveats of the study: Among immune exposure information, only CMV serostatus was available.

Germline CDR1 and CDR2: SGHRS and YFSETQ. There are 13 residues in the CDR3. Between the trimmed V and J ends, which lost 0 bases and 5 bases, there was a span of 9 bases. The V call is TRBV5-1, the J call TRBJ2-7; maybe TRBD1 (5 bases). The sequencing input was PBMCs. The receptor was isolated from a man between 45 and 60 years old in good health and CMV-seronegative. The DNA for the CDR3 is TGCGCCAGCAGCTTGGTCAGGGAACACGAGCAGTACTTC. Encoded protein: CASSLVREHEQYF.